This T cell receptor beta chain was retrieved from a study of breast tumors, draining lymph nodes, adjacent tissues. Each CDR3 protein gets one entry after TCRdb re-called the multiplex PCR reads with MiXCR. The sample carries some 31,000 distinct CDR3 sequences, roughly 63% recorded once. This clonotype is medium-sized in the sample. V lost 3 bases, J lost 2 bases, and 9 bases stayed unmatched. There are 16 residues in the CDR3. Germline V gene data show CDR1 as LGHNA and CDR2 as YNFKEQ. The V and J genes are TRBV4-2 and TRBJ2-7; TRBD1 matches 8 bases. The sequence was obtained from a female donor with breast cancer. Some clones in this sample may be carry-over from other donors' samples. The specimen was breast tumor tissue. CDR3 sequence: CASSQTTGGITYEQYF. The CDR3 DNA sequence: TGTGCCAGCAGCCAGACCACAGGGGGTATAACCTACGAGCAGTACTTC.